The 2 T cell receptor beta chains below come from one sample, sequenced in a study of T cells after yellow fever vaccination. TCRdb reprocessed the 5' RACE reads with MiXCR, giving one entry per CDR3 protein. The sample has some 120,000 distinct CDR3 sequences, around 7.4% seen once. Sequenced material: CD4+ T cells sorted from PBMCs, taken around 10 days after the first yellow fever vaccination. All receptors come from a man aged 18 to 29 who received the YFV17D yellow fever vaccine.

This clonotype was detected many times. The chain uses TRBV5-5 and TRBJ2-5; D is unresolved. The germline V gene encodes CDR1 SGHKS and CDR2 YYEKEE (reference sequence). The germline V and J ends were trimmed by 4 bases and 3 bases, with 16 bases remaining between them. The CDR3 totals 15 residues. The CDR3 sequence: CASSPTRGGEETQYF. The DNA of the CDR3 is TGTGCCAGCAGCCCCACAAGAGGTGGCGAAGAGACCCAGTACTTC.

This clonotype was seen many times. The chain links TRBV15 to TRBJ2-1; D not resolved. Germline loops: CDR1 LNHNV, CDR2 YYDKDF (reference sequence). This CDR3 contains 12 residues. The V end lost 8 bases, the J end lost 6 bases, and 11 bases lay between the germline ends. CDR3 region: CATSERLNEQFF. The DNA of the CDR3 is TGTGCCACCTCGGAGAGACTCAATGAGCAGTTCTTC.